What follows are 25 T cell receptor beta chains derived from one specimen sequenced in a study of blood T cell repertoires in COVID-19. The method was immunoSEQ multiplex PCR; TCRdb's version includes in-frame clones alone and lacks a portion of them. The data contain more than 200,000 clones, 75% to 90% of them singletons. The sample was PBMCs or T cells enriched from blood (not recorded which). These TCRs come from a woman aged 30 to 39 who had been exposed to COVID-19.

The V gene is TRBV5-1, the J gene TRBJ2-1; D possibly corresponds to TRBD1 (5 bases). CDR1 is SGHRS, CDR2 YFSETQ, per germline. The CDR3 is 12 residues long. The V gene lost 3 bases and the J gene lost 5 bases, with 6 bases spanning the gap. The CDR3 coding sequence is TGCGCCAGCAGCTGGACAAACAATGAGCAGTTCTTC. Residues: CASSWTNNEQFF.

The chain is built from TRBV5-1 and TRBJ1-1; D might be TRBD1 (5 bases). Per the germline V gene, CDR1 is SGHRS and CDR2 is YFSETQ. The CDR3 covers 14 residues. Between the trimmed V and J ends, which lost 4 bases and 0 bases, there was a span of 10 bases. The CDR3 sequence is CASSEPGVNTEAFF. The CDR3 DNA sequence: TGCGCCAGCAGCGAGCCGGGGGTGAACACTGAAGCTTTCTTT.

The V call is TRBV5-5, the J call TRBJ2-5; a possible D gene is TRBD2 (6 bases). Germline V gene lookup returns CDR1 SGHKS and CDR2 YYEKEE (reference sequence). Trimming left V 4 bases short and J 5 bases short, with 12 bases between. This CDR3 is built from 13 residues. The DNA of the CDR3 is TGTGCCAGCAGCCTGGGACTTTGGGAGACCCAGTACTTC. This sequence encodes CASSLGLWETQYF.

The rearrangement links TRBV5-1 to TRBJ2-7, with 7 bases that match TRBD1. The V gene's germline CDR1 is SGHRS and CDR2 YFSETQ. V was pared by 6 bases and J by 0 bases, with 12 bases of the junction left unmatched. The CDR3 runs to 16 residues. DNA of the CDR3: TGCGCCAGCACCCCTTTAGACAGGGCCGACTCCTACGAGCAGTACTTC. Amino acid sequence: CASTPLDRADSYEQYF.

CDR3 residues: CAWRFGTGTDQAFF. The DNA for the CDR3 is TGTGCCTGGAGGTTTGGGACAGGGACAGACCAAGCTTTCTTT. The chain combines TRBV30 with TRBJ1-1; 9 positions agree with TRBD1. The trim removed 3 bases at V and 9 bases at J, leaving 11 bases unmatched. This CDR3 has 14 amino acids. Looked up from germline, CDR1 is GTSNPN and CDR2 is SVGIG (reference sequence).

V gene TRBV28 combines with J gene TRBJ1-4, with TRBD1 as a possible D gene (6 bases). The germline gives CDR1 MDHEN, CDR2 SYDVKM. The CDR3 sequence is 14 residues long. V lost 2 bases and J 8 bases, leaving 12 bases between the germline ends. In nucleotides, the CDR3 is TGTGCCAGCAGTTTAAGGGGGAACAGCGAAAAACTGTTTTTT. Amino acids: CASSLRGNSEKLFF.

Ten or more counts support this clone. This chain joins TRBV19 and TRBJ1-1; D may be TRBD1 (6 bases). Germline values: CDR1 LNHDA, CDR2 SQIVND (reference sequence). V was shortened by 5 bases and J by 3 bases, with 16 bases between the two germline ends. This CDR3 spans 15 amino acids. The CDR3 DNA sequence: TGTGCCAGTAGTTTCCTCTCACAGGGATACACTGAAGCTTTCTTT. Amino acids: CASSFLSQGYTEAFF.

This clone was seen only a few times. This chain joins TRBV5-4 and TRBJ2-7, with D maybe TRBD2 (6 bases). This CDR3 is 13 amino acids long. The germline V gene has CDR1 SGHNT and CDR2 YYREEE (reference sequence). The germline V and J ends were trimmed by 1 base and 6 bases, with 11 bases remaining between them. This chain's CDR3 is CASSLPGEVEQYF. DNA for the CDR3: TGTGCCAGCAGCTTGCCGGGAGAGGTCGAGCAGTACTTC.

This sequence joins TRBV5-4 and TRBJ2-5, with 10 bases aligning to TRBD2. V lost 4 bases to trimming and J lost 1 base; unmatched junction nucleotides: 7. The CDR3 contains 16 residues. Per germline, CDR1 SGHNT and CDR2 YYREEE (reference sequence). The CDR3 loop reads CASSRRLAGSQETQYF. In nucleotides, the CDR3 is TGTGCCAGCAGCCGTAGACTAGCGGGTAGCCAAGAGACCCAGTACTTC.

The chain uses TRBV7-2 and TRBJ2-7, with 8 bases that match TRBD1. The CDR3 runs 14 residues. J gave up 3 bases and V 2 bases, and 3 bases lay outside the gene matches. Germline V gives CDR1 SGHTA, CDR2 FQGNSA. CDR3 bases: TGTGCCAGCAGCTTACGGACAGGGTTCTACGAGCAGTACTTC. Protein: CASSLRTGFYEQYF.

As to this clone: The sample holds other DNA sequences that translate to the same CDR3. The chain recombines TRBV7-9 with TRBJ2-3, with D unresolved. The V and J ends lost 2 bases and 0 bases respectively, with 6 bases between them. The CDR3 length is 14 residues. The germline V gene encodes CDR1 SEHNR and CDR2 FQNEAQ (reference sequence). This CDR3 is CASSLTGSTDTQYF. The DNA for the CDR3 is TGTGCCAGCAGCTTAACGGGTAGCACAGATACGCAGTATTTT.

Many counts were recorded for this clone. This chain joins TRBV6-4 and TRBJ2-1; TRBD2 matches at 7 bases. The CDR3 loop spans 15 amino acids. The germline gives CDR1 MRHNA, CDR2 SNTAGT. With 3 bases clipped from V and 7 bases from J, the junction kept 9 bases outside the gene matches. The DNA of the CDR3 is TGTGCCAGCAGTGAACAAGCGGGAACTGGGAATGAGCAGTTCTTC. Translation: CASSEQAGTGNEQFF.

The chain uses TRBV19 and TRBJ2-2; 10 positions agree with TRBD2. This CDR3 region has 16 residues. The J segment lost 2 bases and the V segment lost 6 bases, leaving 6 bases of the junction unmatched. Germline CDR1 reads LNHDA; CDR2 reads SQIVND (reference sequence). CDR3: CASSHLAGANTGELFF. The CDR3 nucleotides read TGTGCCAGTAGCCACCTAGCGGGAGCTAACACCGGGGAGCTGTTTTTT.

This clone came up once. The V gene is TRBV7-2, the J gene TRBJ2-7; possibly TRBD2 for D (6 bases). Between the trimmed V and J ends, which lost 2 bases and 5 bases, there was a span of 16 bases. The germline V gene encodes CDR1 SGHTA and CDR2 FQGNSA. The CDR3 runs 15 residues. In DNA, the CDR3 is TGTGCCAGCAGCTTACTGGGAGGATTTAGAAACGAGCAGTACTTC. This codes for CASSLLGGFRNEQYF. Based on the CDR3 plus reference TRBV7-2 and TRBJ2-7, the full variable domain is GAGVSQSPSNKVTEKGKDVELRCDPISGHTALYWYRQSLGQGLEFLIYFQGNSAPDKSGLPSDRFSAERTGGSVSTLTIQRTQQEDSAVYLCASSLLGGFRNEQYFGPGTRLTVT.

The V gene is TRBV20-1, the J gene TRBJ2-7, with 7 bases that match TRBD2. The CDR3 runs 14 residues. Per germline, CDR1 DFQATT and CDR2 SNEGSKA (reference sequence). V dropped 3 bases and J dropped 3; count of bases not matched to a gene: 8. The CDR3 DNA reads TGCAGTGCTAGTTCCAGCGGGGCCTACTACGAGCAGTACTTC. Translation: CSASSSGAYYEQYF.

V gene TRBV10-2 combines with J gene TRBJ1-4; 10 positions match TRBD1. The germline CDR1 and CDR2 sequences are WSHSY and SAAADI. The CDR3 is made up of 14 amino acids. V lost 4 bases, J lost 8 bases, and 4 bases stayed unmatched. The CDR3 is CASSGQGAEEKLFF. The CDR3 nucleotides are TGCGCCAGCAGTGGACAGGGGGCGGAGGAAAAACTGTTTTTT.

The chain is built from TRBV4-1 and TRBJ1-2; 7 bases match TRBD1. Germline V CDR1 and CDR2: MGHRA, YSYEKL. The CDR3 is 14 residues long. The V gene end was trimmed by 2 bases and the J gene end by 4 bases; junction bases not matched to a gene: 4. The CDR3 DNA follows: TGCGCCAGCAGCCAAACCCGGGACAGCTATGGCTACACCTTC. Translation: CASSQTRDSYGYTF.

The J gene is TRBJ2-3, the V gene TRBV11-1, with 14 bases aligning to TRBD2. V dropped 4 bases and J dropped 5; count of bases not matched to a gene: 5. The CDR3 runs 16 residues. Germline-derived CDR1 and CDR2 are SGHAT and FQDESV (reference sequence). The CDR3 here is CASSSRLAGGIDTQYF. CDR3 DNA: TGTGCCAGCAGCTCCCGACTAGCGGGAGGGATAGATACGCAGTATTTT.

The chain recombines TRBV9 with TRBJ2-2; 10 bases map to TRBD2. V gave up 0 bases and J gave up 5 bases; unmatched junction bases: 10. The CDR3 extends over 18 amino acids. Germline CDR1 reads SGDLS; CDR2 reads YYNGEE. The CDR3 nucleotides are TGTGCCAGCAGCGTAGGCCTTCCTAGCGGGAGAGGAACCGGGGAGCTGTTTTTT. As protein: CASSVGLPSGRGTGELFF.

V gene TRBV27 combines with J gene TRBJ1-2, with 7 nucleotides matching TRBD1. The CDR3 is 13 residues long. V was clipped by 10 bases and J by 4 bases; unmatched bases: 9. Germline CDR1 and CDR2: MNHEY and SMNVEV (reference sequence). CDR3 bases: TGTGCCACACGGCCGACAGGGATCTATGGCTACACCTTC. Translation gives CATRPTGIYGYTF.

This clone was observed a single time. V usage is TRBV11-2 and J usage is TRBJ1-1; D possibly corresponds to TRBD1 (5 bases). CDR1 is SGHAT and CDR2 is FQNNGV in the germline V gene. The CDR3 is 11 amino acids. V was pared by 6 bases and J by 11 bases, with 13 bases between. The DNA of the CDR3 is TGTGCCAGCAGTTCAGGGTTTTGGGCTTTCTTT. As protein: CASSSGFWAFF. The full variable domain, its missing parts supplied by reference TRBV11-2 and TRBJ1-1, is EAGVAQSPRYKIIEKRQSVAFWCNPISGHATLYWYQQILGQGPKLLIQFQNNGVVDDSQLPKDRFSAERLKGVDSTLKIQPAKLEDSAVYLCASSSGFWAFFGQGTRLTVV.

The genes are TRBV11-1 and TRBJ2-5; 10 bases agree with TRBD1. With 5 bases clipped from V and 5 bases from J, the junction kept 5 bases outside the gene matches. In germline, CDR1 is SGHAT, CDR2 FQDESV (reference sequence). CDR3 length: 14 residues. The CDR3 here is CASSPTGGRETQYF. DNA for the CDR3: TGTGCCAGCAGCCCGACAGGGGGCAGGGAGACCCAGTACTTC. The whole variable domain, remainder taken from reference TRBV11-1 and TRBJ2-5, is EAEVAQSPRYKITEKSQAVAFWCDPISGHATLYWYRQILGQGPELLVQFQDESVVDDSQLPKDRFSAERLKGVDSTLKIQPAELGDSAMYLCASSPTGGRETQYFGPGTRLLVL.

The rearrangement joins TRBV3-1 (or the pseudogene TRBV3-2) to TRBJ2-1; tentatively, D is TRBD2 (6 bases). The CDR3 consists of 15 residues. Trimming stripped 4 bases from V and 3 bases from J, with 13 bases between. Germline CDR1 LGHDT, CDR2 YNNKEL (reference sequence). The CDR3 DNA follows: TGTGCCAGCAGCCCGGATTTGGGACTCTACAATGAGCAGTTCTTC. This codes for CASSPDLGLYNEQFF.

The chain has TRBV18 and TRBJ1-5; TRBD1 agrees at 9 bases. Germline loops: CDR1 KGHSH, CDR2 LQKENI. With V trimmed by 3 bases and J by 6 bases, 6 bases remained unmatched. The CDR3 has 15 residues. The CDR3 DNA reads as TGTGCCAGCTCACCTCGGGACAGGGTTGGTCAGCCCCAGCATTTT. The encoded protein is CASSPRDRVGQPQHF.

The rearrangement joins TRBV5-4 to TRBJ2-7; TRBD2 matches 10 bases. The CDR3 spans 14 residues. V dropped 4 bases and J dropped 3; count of bases not matched to a gene: 4. Germline V gives CDR1 SGHNT, CDR2 YYREEE (reference sequence). The CDR3 region has the DNA TGTGCCAGCAGCCCGGGACTAGCGAACTACGAGCAGTACTTC. It translates to CASSPGLANYEQYF.